One sample yielded the 15 T cell receptor beta chains listed below, sequenced in a study of vaccination and CD4 T cells after COVID-19. The Oncomine TCR Beta short-read assay sequenced DNA from cultured CD4+ T cells. One entry per CDR3 protein results from TCRdb running MiXCR on the PCR reads. The data show about 4,000 distinct CDR3 sequences, more than 30% seen once. No antigens are known for them. Specified treatment: approximately nine-day PBMC culture with coronavirus spike peptide pools or control peptides (ViraFEST assay). The sample was CD4+ T cells from blood, cultured in vitro. These receptors originate from a human donor who had recovered from COVID-19.

The chain is built from TRBV6-1 and TRBJ1-4, with D tentatively TRBD1 (6 bases). Germline CDR1 and CDR2: MNHNS and SASEGT. The CDR3 has 15 residues. The V end was cut by 8 bases, the J end by 5 bases, with 18 bases between. CDR3 region: CASYSRLTGNEKLFF. In nucleotides, the CDR3 is TGTGCCAGCTACAGCCGATTAACAGGGAATGAAAAACTGTTTTTT.

The chain links TRBV5-8 to TRBJ1-2, with 7 positions matching TRBD1. Per the germline V gene, CDR1 is SGHTS and CDR2 is YDEGEE. Trimming cost V 1 base and J 5 bases; bases outside gene matches: 8. The CDR3 covers 15 residues. The CDR3 reads CASSLRDRNNYGYTF. In DNA form, the CDR3 reads TGTGCCAGCAGCTTGAGGGACAGAAATAATTATGGCTACACCTTC.

V gene TRBV6-5 combines with J gene TRBJ2-7; D ambiguous. Trimming took 0 bases from V and 2 from J, leaving 11 bases between them. Germline CDR1 reads MNHEY; CDR2 reads SVGAGI. The CDR3 consists of 15 residues. CDR3 in DNA: TGTGCCAGCAGTTACTCCCGGGTTTTCACCTACGAGCAGTACTTC. Protein product: CASSYSRVFTYEQYF.

Only a few counts were recorded for this clonotype. J is TRBJ1-1 and V is TRBV6-1, with D unresolved. The V and J ends lost 6 bases and 3 bases respectively, with 17 bases between them. The CDR3 is 15 amino acids. Germline V gene sequence: CDR1 MNHNS, CDR2 SASEGT. The CDR3 reads CASSLLSPVDTEAFF. The CDR3 DNA reads TGTGCCAGCAGCCTTTTAAGCCCGGTGGACACTGAAGCTTTCTTT.

This clonotype was detected only a few times. V usage is TRBV7-2 and J usage is TRBJ1-5, with D possibly being TRBD1 (5 bases). V lost 4 bases and J lost 6, with 10 bases in between. Germline CDR1 is SGHTA and CDR2 is FQGNSA. The CDR3 runs to 13 residues. CDR3 loop: CASSSQVGQPQHF. The DNA for the CDR3 is TGTGCCAGCAGCTCACAGGTTGGTCAGCCCCAGCATTTT.

By share, this clonotype ranks as large (0.1 to 1%). V usage is TRBV19 and J usage is TRBJ2-2; unclear D gene. CDR3 length: 16 residues. CDR1 and CDR2 from the germline V gene are LNHDA and SQIVND (reference sequence). The V gene lost 5 bases and the J gene lost 0 bases, with 13 bases spanning the gap. The CDR3 loop is CASSPRRFANTGELFF. The CDR3 coding sequence is TGTGCCAGTAGTCCCCGACGGTTCGCGAACACCGGGGAGCTGTTTTTT. Supplemented by reference TRBV19 and TRBJ2-2, the full variable domain reads DGGITQSPKYLFRKEGQNVTLSCEQNLNHDAMYWYRQDPGQGLRLIYYSQIVNDFQKGDIAEGYSVSREKKESFPLTVTSAQKNPTAFYLCASSPRRFANTGELFFGEGSRLTVL.

This clonotype is labeled medium-sized (0.01 to 0.1%). The gene calls are TRBV7-9 and TRBJ1-3; unclear D gene. CDR3 length: 16 amino acids. Trimming removed 5 bases from V and 0 bases from J, with 14 bases in between. Germline assignment: CDR1 SEHNR and CDR2 FQNEAQ (reference sequence). CDR3 nucleotides: TGTGCCAGCAGCCGCCCGTCCCTGCTCTCTGGAAACACCATATATTTT. This codes for CASSRPSLLSGNTIYF.

This rearrangement joins TRBV12-3 or TRBV12-4 to TRBJ1-5; a weak D match, TRBD1 (5 bases). The CDR3 totals 14 residues. Deletions cut 3 bases from V and 4 bases from J, with 10 bases between. The CDR3 spells CASSLKGTNQPQHF. DNA for the CDR3: TGTGCCAGCAGTTTGAAGGGGACTAATCAGCCCCAGCATTTT.

The chain joins TRBV30 to TRBJ2-7, with 7 nucleotides matching TRBD2. J lost 3 bases, V lost 0 bases, and 8 bases had no gene match. In germline, CDR1 is GTSNPN, CDR2 SVGIG (reference sequence). CDR3 length: 15 amino acids. The CDR3 here is CAWSVLGGGFYEQYF. The DNA of the CDR3 is TGTGCCTGGAGTGTACTTGGGGGAGGGTTCTACGAGCAGTACTTC.

The V gene is TRBV19, the J gene TRBJ1-2; the D gene is possibly TRBD1 (6 bases). CDR3 length: 14 residues. Trimming removed 0 bases at V and 5 bases at J, with 10 bases between. Germline CDR1 reads LNHDA; CDR2 reads SQIVND (reference sequence). The CDR3 coding sequence is TGTGCCAGTAGTATAGATAGGACAGTATATGGCTACACCTTC. It specifies CASSIDRTVYGYTF.

The V and J genes are TRBV20-1 and TRBJ2-1, with 8 nucleotides matching TRBD2. The CDR3 has 12 residues. Germline assignment: CDR1 DFQATT and CDR2 SNEGSKA (reference sequence). The CDR3 DNA is TGCAGCGGGGGGGCCCGGTACAATGAGCAGTTCTTC. Translating it yields CSGGARYNEQFF.

This chain uses TRBV30 with TRBJ1-5, with D possibly TRBD1 on 6 matching bases. Germline V gene data show CDR1 as GTSNPN and CDR2 as SVGIG (reference sequence). The V gene lost 4 bases and the J gene lost 6 bases, with 16 bases spanning the gap. The CDR3 extends over 14 amino acids. In DNA form, the CDR3 reads TGTGCCTGGACTTCCACCGACAGGACTCAGCCCCAGCATTTT. It yields the protein CAWTSTDRTQPQHF.

This clonotype was found a few times. The chain carries TRBV5-1 and TRBJ1-1; D might be TRBD1 (5 bases). The CDR3 covers 15 residues. Trimming removed 4 bases from V and 2 bases from J, with 15 bases in between. The germline V gene has CDR1 SGHRS and CDR2 YFSETQ. CDR3 sequence (DNA): TGCGCCAGCAGCCTCATACCGGGACCCAACACTGAAGCTTTCTTT. Protein sequence: CASSLIPGPNTEAFF.

This sequence joins TRBV5-1 and TRBJ1-1, with a tentative D call TRBD1 (5 bases). Looked up from germline, CDR1 is SGHRS and CDR2 is YFSETQ. The CDR3 contains 13 residues. The ends were cut back, 3 bases at V and 0 bases at J, with 6 bases in the middle. This chain's CDR3 is CASSSQVNTEAFF. The DNA for the CDR3 is TGCGCCAGCAGCTCACAGGTGAACACTGAAGCTTTCTTT.

This chain connects TRBV27 to TRBJ1-6; D perhaps matches TRBD1 (5 bases). CDR3 size: 16 residues. Germline V gene lookup returns CDR1 MNHEY and CDR2 SMNVEV (reference sequence). Trimming took off 2 bases at V and 6 bases at J, with 14 bases between the two ends. The CDR3 sequence is CASSLVGGAGNSPLHF. The CDR3 bases are TGTGCCAGCAGTTTAGTTGGAGGGGCCGGTAATTCACCCCTCCACTTT.